This T cell receptor (beta chain) was found in a study of blood T cell repertoires in COVID-19. Across the whole study: COVID-19 samples from acute and convalescent phases originated in the United States, Italy and Spain. The cDNA or gDNA used as material had been derived from T cells, B-cell-depleted T cells, or PBMCs.

The length of the CDR3 is 16 residues. Germline V gene lookup returns CDR1 SGHTS and CDR2 YDEGEE. The V end lost 5 bases, the J end lost 0 bases, and 17 bases lay between the germline ends. Per the study methods: Counts of nucleated cells, estimated from reference gene primer amplification, were obtained. The data were produced by immunoSEQ multiplex PCR, yet TCRdb's version contains in-frame clones alone and is incomplete. V and J calls and clone size are as listed in that table; D and trimming were resolved from the DNA. The table lists around 63,000 clones, more than 80% of them singletons. Material for sequencing was peripheral blood. This rearrangement joins TRBV5-8 to TRBJ1-2; D gene ambiguous. The clonotype comes from a woman of 80 years or more with acute or convalescent COVID-19. The DNA for the CDR3 is TGTGCCAGCAGTCTGTATGGTGGAGAATCTAACTATGGCTACACCTTC. Translating it yields CASSLYGGESNYGYTF.